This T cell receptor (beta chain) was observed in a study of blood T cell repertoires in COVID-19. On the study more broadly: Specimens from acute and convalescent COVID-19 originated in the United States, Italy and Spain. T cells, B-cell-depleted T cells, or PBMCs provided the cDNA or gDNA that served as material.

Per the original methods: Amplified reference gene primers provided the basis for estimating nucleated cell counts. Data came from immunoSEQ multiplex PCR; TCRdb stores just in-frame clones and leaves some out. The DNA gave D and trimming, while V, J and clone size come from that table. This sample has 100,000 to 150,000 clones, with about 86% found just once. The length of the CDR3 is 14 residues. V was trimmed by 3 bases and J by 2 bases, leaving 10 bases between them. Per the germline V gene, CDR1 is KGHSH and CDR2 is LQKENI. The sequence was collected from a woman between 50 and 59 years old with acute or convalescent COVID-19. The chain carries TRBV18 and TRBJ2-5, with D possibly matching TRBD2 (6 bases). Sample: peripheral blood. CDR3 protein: CASSPRDFQETQYF. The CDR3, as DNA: TGTGCCAGCTCACCCCGGGACTTTCAAGAGACCCAGTACTTC. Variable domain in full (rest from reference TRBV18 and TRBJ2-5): NAGVMQNPRHLVRRRGQEARLRCSPMKGHSHVYWYRQLPEEGLKFMVYLQKENIIDESGMPKERFSAEFPKEGPSILRIQQVVRGDSAAYFCASSPRDFQETQYFGPGTRLLVL.